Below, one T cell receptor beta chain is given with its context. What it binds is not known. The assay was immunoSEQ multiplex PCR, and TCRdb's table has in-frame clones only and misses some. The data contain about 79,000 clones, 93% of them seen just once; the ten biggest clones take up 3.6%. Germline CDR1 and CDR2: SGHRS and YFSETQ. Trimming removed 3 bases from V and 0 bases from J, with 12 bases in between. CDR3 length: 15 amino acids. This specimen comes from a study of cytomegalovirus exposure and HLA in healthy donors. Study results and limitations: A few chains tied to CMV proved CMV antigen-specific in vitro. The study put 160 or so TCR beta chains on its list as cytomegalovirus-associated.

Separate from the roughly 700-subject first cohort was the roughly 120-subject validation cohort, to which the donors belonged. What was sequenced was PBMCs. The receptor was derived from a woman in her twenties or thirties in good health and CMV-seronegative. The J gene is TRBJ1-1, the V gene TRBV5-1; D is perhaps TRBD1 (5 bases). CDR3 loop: CASSSAGGLNTEAFF. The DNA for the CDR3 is TGCGCCAGCAGCTCGGCCGGGGGACTGAACACTGAAGCTTTCTTT.